The next 27 T cell receptor beta chains were all read from a single sample in a study of shared clonotypes between healthy human individuals. Naive CD8 cells, CD45RO-negative and positively selected for CCR7, excluded terminally differentiated effector memory CD45RA+ cells. Measured with immunoSEQ multiplex PCR; TCRdb has only the in-frame clones, and not every one. The sample has around 1.9 million clones, roughly 95% seen once. Material for sequencing was naive CD8+ T cells from PBMCs. The receptors shown here come from a young man in good health. Some clones in this sample may be carry-over from other donors' samples.

The CDR3: CASSPEFTGELFF. CDR3 bases: TGTGCCAGCTCGCCGGAGTTCACCGGGGAGCTGTTTTTT. This chain uses TRBV18 with TRBJ2-2; D unresolved. V lost 6 bases, J lost 4 bases, and 9 bases lay in between. Germline CDR1 reads KGHSH; CDR2 reads LQKENI. The CDR3 sequence is 13 residues long.

This clone was counted a single time. The V gene is TRBV27, the J gene TRBJ2-7; 7 bases are shared with TRBD2. Germline CDR1 and CDR2: MNHEY and SMNVEV (reference sequence). This CDR3 spans 13 amino acids. The V gene end was trimmed by 7 bases and the J gene end by 5 bases; junction bases not matched to a gene: 8. The CDR3 region has the DNA TGTGCCAGCAATTGGGCGGGAGCCAACGAGCAGTACTTC. Translation: CASNWAGANEQYF.

The rearrangement links TRBV11-2 to TRBJ1-1; D gene unclear. Trimming shortened V by 7 bases and J by 5 bases, and 11 bases separated the two germline ends. This CDR3 has 12 amino acids. The germline V gene has CDR1 SGHAT and CDR2 FQNNGV. CDR3 protein: CASIQRDTEAFF. In nucleotides, the CDR3 is TGTGCCAGCATACAAAGGGATACTGAAGCTTTCTTT.

The chain combines TRBV29-1 with TRBJ2-7; 7 bases fit TRBD2. Losses at the gene ends were 2 bases for V and 2 bases for J; bases not matched to a gene: 9. This CDR3 region has 15 residues. Per the germline V gene, CDR1 is SQVTM and CDR2 is ANQGSEA. This CDR3 reads CSVEPAGVLPYEQYF. DNA for the CDR3: TGCAGCGTTGAACCCGCGGGGGTATTACCCTACGAGCAGTACTTC.

This clone was seen only once. The same CDR3 is also encoded by other DNA sequences in this sample. This rearrangement joins TRBV27 to TRBJ2-5, with D possibly being TRBD1 (5 bases). The V gene lost 3 bases and the J gene lost 5 bases, with 10 bases spanning the gap. The V gene's germline CDR1 is MNHEY and CDR2 SMNVEV (reference sequence). This CDR3 is 13 amino acids long. Here the CDR3 DNA reads TGTGCCAGCAGTTTGGGCAGGGTGGAGACCCAGTACTTC. It codes for CASSLGRVETQYF.

The V call is TRBV23-1, the J call TRBJ1-5; 11 bases match TRBD1. TRBV23-1 carries the ORF label, with uncertain function. Trimming at V came to 9 bases and at J to 6 bases, leaving 7 bases not matched to a gene. This CDR3 has 14 amino acids. The chain's CDR3 is CARTGTGGAQPQHF. In DNA form, the CDR3 reads TGCGCCAGGACCGGGACAGGGGGAGCTCAGCCCCAGCATTTT.

The gene calls are TRBV19 and TRBJ2-7; tentatively, D is TRBD2 (6 bases). CDR1 is LNHDA, CDR2 SQIVND, per germline (reference sequence). The CDR3 contains 11 residues. V was cut by 8 bases and J by 5 bases, with 10 bases left in between. The CDR3 DNA follows: TGTGCCAGTTTGGGCGGGAACGAGCAGTACTTC. It is translated as CASLGGNEQYF. Based on the CDR3 plus reference TRBV19 and TRBJ2-7, the full variable domain is DGGITQSPKYLFRKEGQNVTLSCEQNLNHDAMYWYRQDPGQGLRLIYYSQIVNDFQKGDIAEGYSVSREKKESFPLTVTSAQKNPTAFYLCASLGGNEQYFGPGTRLTVT.

This chain joins TRBV7-6 and TRBJ2-3; D perhaps matches TRBD2 (5 bases). From germline, CDR1 is SGHVS and CDR2 FNYEAQ. Deletions cut 5 bases from V and 2 bases from J, with 20 bases between. The CDR3 loop spans 17 amino acids. The CDR3: CASSQMNGRGNTDTQYF. The CDR3 nucleotides read TGTGCCAGCAGCCAAATGAACGGACGAGGGAACACAGATACGCAGTATTTT.

The V call is TRBV4-3, the J call TRBJ2-7; the D gene is possibly TRBD2 (6 bases). V was shortened by 1 base and J by 0 bases, with 10 bases between the two germline ends. Germline lookup yields CDR1 LGHNA and CDR2 YSLEER. The CDR3 covers 15 residues. CDR3 sequence reads: CASSQGDGSSYEQYF. In DNA, the CDR3 is TGCGCCAGCAGCCAAGGAGACGGGAGCTCCTACGAGCAGTACTTC.

The V call is TRBV14, the J call TRBJ2-1; maybe TRBD2 (6 bases). V lost 3 bases and J lost 2, with 14 bases in between. Germline CDR1 and CDR2: SGHDN and FVKESK. This CDR3 has 16 amino acids. DNA of the CDR3: TGTGCCAGCAGCCACGGCGGGATTTTCACCTACAATGAGCAGTTCTTC. This gives the protein CASSHGGIFTYNEQFF.

V and J are TRBV14 and TRBJ1-2; tentatively, D is TRBD1 (6 bases). V was trimmed by 4 bases and J by 6 bases, leaving 15 bases between them. The CDR3 covers 14 residues. CDR1 and CDR2 (germline): SGHDN, FVKESK. The CDR3: CASSRFRGADGYTF. The CDR3 bases are TGTGCCAGCAGCCGATTCCGGGGGGCAGATGGCTACACCTTC.

The chain uses TRBV25-1 and TRBJ2-3, with 7 bases matching TRBD1. CDR1 and CDR2 (germline): MGHDK, SYGVNS. V shed 6 bases and J 1 base; nucleotides not matched to a gene: 4. This CDR3 contains 14 residues. CDR3 nucleotides: TGTGCCAGCAGCCAACAGGGGCGCACAGATACGCAGTATTTT. It translates to CASSQQGRTDTQYF.

The chain employs TRBV28 and TRBJ1-2; weak D call: TRBD1 (6 bases). Between the trimmed V and J ends, which lost 3 bases and 7 bases, there was a span of 12 bases. Per germline, CDR1 MDHEN and CDR2 SYDVKM. The CDR3 extends over 13 amino acids. The DNA of the CDR3 is TGTGCCAGCAGTTTCTTAAGGGGGACTGGCTACACCTTC. It yields the protein CASSFLRGTGYTF.

The chain has TRBV7-9 and TRBJ2-6; no reliable D call. CDR3 length: 17 residues. The V gene's germline CDR1 is SEHNR and CDR2 FQNEAQ (reference sequence). Trimming removed 1 base from V and 1 base from J, with 11 bases in between. CDR3 sequence: CASSLGSRGSGANVLTF. The CDR3 nucleotides are TGTGCCAGCAGCTTAGGGAGTAGAGGTTCTGGGGCCAACGTCCTGACTTTC.

V usage is TRBV27 and J usage is TRBJ1-2; TRBD1 matches 10 bases. The CDR3 sequence is 14 residues long. Per the germline V gene, CDR1 is MNHEY and CDR2 is SMNVEV (reference sequence). The trim removed 4 bases at V and 4 bases at J, leaving 3 bases unmatched. In DNA, the CDR3 is TGTGCCAGCAGTTGGACAGGGGGAGGCTATGGCTACACCTTC. Its protein is CASSWTGGGYGYTF.

This chain joins TRBV10-1 and TRBJ2-5, with 11 nucleotides matching TRBD2. The CDR3 runs 15 residues. After removal of 5 bases from V and 2 bases from J, the junction contained 4 bases not matched to a gene. Per the germline V gene, CDR1 is WNHNN and CDR2 is SYGVQD (reference sequence). CDR3 loop: CASSSGLAEQETQYF. CDR3 sequence (DNA): TGCGCCAGCAGTTCGGGACTAGCGGAACAAGAGACCCAGTACTTC.

V and J are TRBV5-6 and TRBJ2-1, with TRBD2 matching over 12 bases. Germline V gene sequence: CDR1 SGHDT, CDR2 YYEEEE. Trimming removed 3 bases from V and 7 bases from J; junction bases left unmatched: 8. This CDR3 has 16 residues. The CDR3 reads CASSSQALAGGNEQFF. The DNA of the CDR3 is TGTGCCAGCAGCTCCCAGGCCCTAGCGGGAGGGAATGAGCAGTTCTTC.

The CDR3 spells CASSSRRPQGSEQYF. CDR3 nucleotide sequence: TGTGCCAGCAGCTCACGACGGCCCCAGGGTAGCGAGCAGTACTTC. The chain has TRBV11-2 and TRBJ2-7; tentatively, D is TRBD1 (5 bases). The V end lost 4 bases, the J end lost 6 bases, and 19 bases lay between the germline ends. The CDR3 length is 15 residues. Germline V lookup: CDR1 SGHAT, CDR2 FQNNGV.

This sequence joins TRBV11-2 and TRBJ2-1, with 12 bases matching TRBD2. Trimming cost V 5 bases and J 9 bases; bases outside gene matches: 8. Germline CDR1 reads SGHAT; CDR2 reads FQNNGV. The CDR3 covers 15 residues. In DNA, the CDR3 is TGTGCCAGCAGCCCCGGACTAGCGGGACAAAGTGAGCAGTTCTTC. It translates to CASSPGLAGQSEQFF.

The CDR3 sequence: CASSLVRQGNTEAFF. The DNA of the CDR3 is TGTGCCAGCAGCTTGGTTAGACAGGGGAACACTGAAGCTTTCTTT. The V call is TRBV7-2, the J call TRBJ1-1; TRBD1 agrees at 7 bases. The CDR3 extends over 15 amino acids. The V and J ends lost 3 bases and 1 base, in that order; junction bases with no gene match: 5. CDR1 and CDR2 (germline): SGHTA, FQGNSA.

The CDR3 sequence: CASGSSGRAGETQYF. The CDR3 nucleotides are TGTGCTAGTGGTTCTAGCGGGAGGGCCGGAGAGACCCAGTACTTC. This sequence joins TRBV12-5 and TRBJ2-5, with 12 bases fitting TRBD2. Germline CDR1 is LGHNT and CDR2 is FRNRAP. V gave up 4 bases and J gave up 4 bases; unmatched junction bases: 4. This CDR3 spans 15 amino acids.

A word on this clone: Other nucleotide sequences from this sample produce the same CDR3. V and J are TRBV29-1 and TRBJ2-7; D remains ambiguous. This CDR3 has 11 residues. Looked up from germline, CDR1 is SQVTM and CDR2 is ANQGSEA. The V and J ends lost 5 bases and 1 base respectively, with 6 bases between them. This chain's CDR3 is CSVRYSYEQYF. CDR3 DNA: TGCAGCGTTCGATATTCCTACGAGCAGTACTTC.

The V and J genes are TRBV6-5 and TRBJ2-5, with D maybe TRBD1 (6 bases). V lost 6 bases and J 2 bases, leaving 7 bases between the germline ends. This CDR3 contains 12 residues. Germline-derived CDR1 and CDR2 are MNHEY and SVGAGI. In DNA form, the CDR3 reads TGTGCCAGCAGCGGACAGCAAGAGACCCAGTACTTC. Encoded protein: CASSGQQETQYF.

The chain couples TRBV28 to TRBJ2-7; D gene ambiguous. CDR1 and CDR2 from the germline V gene are MDHEN and SYDVKM. The V and J ends lost 2 bases and 3 bases respectively, with 11 bases between them. The CDR3 covers 14 residues. The CDR3 spells CASSLIGGVYEQYF. The CDR3 nucleotides are TGTGCCAGCAGTTTAATTGGTGGGGTCTACGAGCAGTACTTC.

V gene TRBV25-1 combines with J gene TRBJ2-7; D may match TRBD1 or TRBD2 (5 bases each). In germline, CDR1 is MGHDK, CDR2 SYGVNS. The CDR3 has 15 amino acids. V lost 7 bases and J 0 bases, leaving 16 bases between the germline ends. CDR3 nucleotides: TGTGCCAGCACCGAGGGGACGGGGAGCTCCTACGAGCAGTACTTC. Translating it yields CASTEGTGSSYEQYF.

The V call is TRBV5-1, the J call TRBJ2-1, with TRBD2 matching 13 bases. The CDR3 runs to 17 residues. CDR1 and CDR2 from the germline V gene are SGHRS and YFSETQ. The V and J ends lost 0 bases and 8 bases, in that order; junction bases with no gene match: 8. The chain's CDR3 is CASSLVGLAGPGDEQFF. Written as DNA, the CDR3 is TGCGCCAGCAGCTTGGTGGGACTAGCGGGACCTGGGGATGAGCAGTTCTTC.

The V and J genes are TRBV30 and TRBJ2-1, with D perhaps given as TRBD1 or TRBD2 (5 bases each). The V gene lost 3 bases and the J gene lost 7 bases, with 13 bases spanning the gap. The germline gives CDR1 GTSNPN, CDR2 SVGIG (reference sequence). This CDR3 spans 13 amino acids. The CDR3 region has the DNA TGTGCCTGGAGGTGGGGGTTCGGGAATGAGCAGTTCTTC. Translation: CAWRWGFGNEQFF.